Listed below are T cell receptor beta chains from one sample, sequenced in a study of shared clonotypes between healthy human individuals. Clones were sequenced by immunoSEQ multiplex PCR, and TCRdb holds only the in-frame ones, with some missing. This sample has 1.6 million or so clones, with roughly 96% found just once. The sequenced sample consisted of naive CD4+ T cells sorted from blood. These receptors originate from a man aged 30-40 years in good health. CDR3s leave out the opening cysteine and the closing phenylalanine or tryptophan. Clone size is shown for a subset of rows, as once, few, many or a class of expanded clone.

>TRBJ2-3|.|TRBV4-1
ASSQDWGVSTQY
>TRBJ1-2|.|TRBV18
ASSPVRKESGYT
>TRBJ2-3|.|TRBV7-2
ASSLWGIWTDTQY
>TRBJ2-7|.|TRBV28
ASSTGGVAGVPEQY
>TRBJ2-7|.|TRBV11-3
ASSTTTGPGGEQY
>TRBJ1-1|once|TRBV7-7
ASSSNRVNTEAF
>TRBJ2-2|.|TRBV5-1
ASSLAGVPGELF
>TRBJ1-2|.|TRBV28
ASSPGGRVSYGYT
>TRBJ1-2|.|TRBV7-9
ASSLAQENYGYT
>TRBJ2-7|.|TRBV28
ASSLLGSYEQY
>TRBJ2-7|.|TRBV5-1
ASSLAPETSYEQY
>TRBJ2-7|.|TRBV19
ASRSGYEQY
>TRBJ2-6|.|TRBV7-6
ASSLALGTGISGANVLT
>TRBJ2-2|.|TRBV4-3
ASSQFSPFRLGNTGELF
>TRBJ2-7|few|TRBV18
ASSPRPTGATDEQY
>TRBJ1-5|.|TRBV7-2
ASSERTGGQPQH
>TRBJ1-5|.|TRBV2
ASKNRAIQPQH
>TRBJ2-7|once|TRBV7-9
ASSLMVAGSSRYEQY
>TRBJ2-3|.|TRBV2
ASLTGVGDTQY
>TRBJ1-5|.|TRBV5-8
ASRSTGFGNQPQH
>TRBJ2-3|.|TRBV28
ASIHYQGDTQY
>TRBJ2-1|.|TRBV19
ASSITQGAIPNEQF
>TRBJ2-1|.|TRBV9
ASSSSGLAGNEQF
>TRBJ2-7|.|TRBV4-2
ASSQETGGGSYEQY
>TRBJ2-7|.|TRBV27
ASSPVGSYEQY
>TRBJ2-7|.|TRBV5-4
ASSSSTYEQY
>TRBJ2-2|once|TRBV7-9
ASHLLPGELF
>TRBJ1-4|once|TRBV4-3
ASSQSPARYGTNEKLF
>TRBJ2-1|.|TRBV9
ASTSGGDSYNEQF
>TRBJ2-3|.|TRBV7-3
ASSSRGTSGRARDTQY
>TRBJ2-7|.|TRBV5-1
ASSLGRGWTYEQY
>TRBJ2-7|.|TRBV27
ASSLDGTSGSYEQY
>TRBJ1-5|.|TRBV6-4
ASSVEFGGGQPQH
>TRBJ2-1|.|TRBV19
ASSRWGTSGRAGNNEQF
>TRBJ1-3|.|TRBV11-2
ASSLQSLTRALGNTIY
>TRBJ1-2|.|TRBV7-9
ASSLAREESGYT
>TRBJ2-7|.|TRBV5-6
ASSLRGITYEQY